What follows describes a single T cell receptor beta chain. The TCR beta repertoire was assessed by survey-level immunoSEQ sequencing. Some clones are missing from TCRdb's copy, which holds only in-frame ones; the method was immunoSEQ multiplex PCR. The sample contains some 68,000 clones, around 93% of which appear only once. Germline V gives CDR1 MDHEN, CDR2 SYDVKM. The V and J ends lost 10 bases and 3 bases respectively, with 18 bases between them. This CDR3 region has 14 residues. The TCR was taken from a man aged 35-49 years with rheumatoid arthritis. The chain has TRBV28 and TRBJ1-2; D might be TRBD1 (6 bases). What was sequenced was PBMCs. The CDR3 sequence: CATLRGVKDYGYTF. The DNA for the CDR3 is TGTGCCACCCTGAGGGGGGTAAAGGACTATGGCTACACCTTC.